The rows below give T cell receptor beta chains drawn from one sample of a study of technical replicates of blood from several donors. Data came from immunoSEQ multiplex PCR; TCRdb stores just in-frame clones and leaves some out. Of 45,000 to 60,000 clones in the sample, more than 95% were seen once. Sequencing was carried out using T cells isolated from PBMCs. These receptors originate from a human donor in good health. CDR3s include the opening cysteine and the closing phenylalanine or tryptophan. A D gene is named only where the DNA matches it firmly. Clone sizes are given selectively: once, few, many, or a class where the clone is expanded.

j_call clone_size v_call d_call cdr3_aa cdr3_nt
TRBJ2-2 . TRBV5-6 TRBD1 CASSSTGNDGELFF TGTGCCAGCAGCTCGACAGGGAACGACGGGGAGCTGTTTTTT
TRBJ1-2 . TRBV19 . CASSIWRELLDGYTF TGTGCCAGTAGTATTTGGAGGGAGTTATTGGATGGCTACACCTTC
TRBJ1-1 . TRBV19 . CASIETGGAFF TGTGCCAGTATCGAGACTGGAGGAGCTTTCTTT
TRBJ1-1 . TRBV5-1 . CASSLDTNTEAFF TGCGCCAGCAGCTTGGACACGAACACTGAAGCTTTCTTT
TRBJ2-5 . TRBV12-2 . CASRFRQGEETQYF TGTGCAAGTCGCTTCCGACAGGGCGAAGAGACCCAGTACTTC
TRBJ2-3 . TRBV9 . CASSASGRGATDTQYF TGTGCCAGCAGCGCGTCGGGGAGGGGGGCCACAGATACGCAGTATTTT
TRBJ2-7 . TRBV11-2 . CASSLILTGFYEQYF TGTGCCAGCAGCCTAATACTGACAGGTTTCTACGAGCAGTACTTC
TRBJ2-3 . TRBV15 . CATKGGLLAAADTQYF TGTGCCACCAAAGGAGGACTCCTCGCAGCGGCAGATACGCAGTATTTT
TRBJ2-3 once TRBV10-3 TRBD2 CATGLAGLDTQYF TGTGCCACCGGACTAGCGGGATTAGATACGCAGTATTTT
TRBJ2-7 . TRBV11-2 TRBD1 CASSPYRGAYEQYF TGTGCCAGCAGCCCATACAGGGGGGCCTACGAGCAGTACTTC
TRBJ2-5 . TRBV11-3 TRBD2 CASSLDLRSGMVTETQYF TGTGCCAGCAGCTTAGATCTGAGGAGCGGGATGGTTACGGAGACCCAGTACTTC
TRBJ1-5 . TRBV5-1 TRBD1 CASKEDRDEEVNQPQHF TGCGCCAGCAAGGAGGACAGGGATGAGGAAGTCAATCAGCCCCAGCATTTT
TRBJ2-7 . TRBV9 . CASSRKGDPVSYEQYF TGTGCCAGCAGCCGTAAGGGGGATCCCGTCTCCTACGAGCAGTACTTC
TRBJ2-7 . TRBV5-1 TRBD1 CASRPLDRGDEQYF TGCGCCAGCAGACCGCTGGACAGGGGAGACGAGCAGTACTTC